The 23 T cell receptor beta chains below come from one sample, sequenced in a study of T cell repertoires in cytomegalovirus infection. TCRdb ran MiXCR on the reads and lists one entry per CDR3 protein. The sample yields about 140,000 distinct CDR3 sequences, 6.5% seen once. The sequenced material came from PBMCs. These receptors came from a human donor in good health (CMV status not recorded). Some clones in this sample may be carry-over from other donors' samples.

This clonotype was detected ten times or more. The chain employs TRBV5-4 and TRBJ2-7; tentatively, D is TRBD2 (6 bases). The V gene's germline CDR1 is SGHNT and CDR2 YYREEE (reference sequence). The CDR3 spans 15 residues. V was cut by 4 bases and J by 5 bases, with 19 bases left in between. CDR3 region: CASSPGLQRGHEQYF. The CDR3 bases are TGTGCCAGCAGCCCGGGACTCCAAAGGGGCCACGAGCAGTACTTC. The whole variable domain, remainder taken from reference TRBV5-4 and TRBJ2-7, is ETGVTQSPTHLIKTRGQQVTLRCSSQSGHNTVSWYQQALGQGPQFIFQYYREEENGRGNFPPRFSGLQFPNYSSELNVNALELDDSALYLCASSPGLQRGHEQYFGPGTRLTVT.

This clonotype was found many times. CDR3: CASSRTAGANTGELFF. The CDR3 coding sequence is TGTGCCAGCAGCCGCACGGCGGGGGCGAACACCGGGGAGCTGTTTTTT. The V gene is TRBV7-2, the J gene TRBJ2-2; 7 bases line up with TRBD2. Trimming removed 5 bases from V and 0 bases from J; junction bases left unmatched: 6. The germline V gene has CDR1 SGHTA and CDR2 FQGNSA. This CDR3 is 16 amino acids long.

At least ten counts were recorded for this clonotype. This chain joins TRBV20-1 and TRBJ2-1, with D possibly being TRBD1 (6 bases). The CDR3 spans 18 residues. Germline lookup yields CDR1 DFQATT and CDR2 SNEGSKA (reference sequence). Trimming stripped 5 bases from V and 5 bases from J, with 28 bases between. For the CDR3, the DNA is TGCAGTGCTGTACACAGGGTTGGCCCCCTATTACGAAACAATGAGCAGTTCTTC. Translating it yields CSAVHRVGPLLRNNEQFF.

Ten or more counts support this clonotype. The V call is TRBV7-2, the J call TRBJ2-2; 8 positions agree with TRBD1. This CDR3 is built from 14 residues. From germline, CDR1 is SGHTA and CDR2 FQGNSA. The V segment lost 5 bases and the J segment 6 bases; nucleotides outside the gene matches: 5. The CDR3 reads CASSRTGLAGELFF. For the CDR3, the DNA is TGTGCCAGCAGCCGGACAGGGTTGGCCGGGGAGCTGTTTTTT.

To note about this clonotype: One end of the junction does not line up with germline, which may come from a read error. The CDR3 DNA is TGTGCCAGCAGTCCTACGGGGGGGGGCCAGGTCTTC. It translates to CASSPTGGGQVF. The V gene is TRBV12-3 or TRBV12-4, the J gene TRBJ2-1; 8 bases are a match to TRBD2. This CDR3 has 12 amino acids.

This clonotype has only a few counts. The V and J genes are TRBV7-9 and TRBJ2-7; 9 bases map to TRBD2. The CDR3 has 17 amino acids. In germline, CDR1 is SEHNR, CDR2 FQNEAQ (reference sequence). V trimming: 2 bases; J trimming: 3 bases; junction bases outside the gene matches: 11. The chain's CDR3 is CASSLRASGEPNYEQYF. The CDR3 nucleotides read TGTGCCAGCAGCTTAAGGGCTAGCGGGGAGCCCAACTACGAGCAGTACTTC.

This clonotype has a handful of counts. V and J are TRBV6-6 and TRBJ1-6; 8 bases map to TRBD1. Germline loops: CDR1 MNHNY, CDR2 SVGAGI (reference sequence). CDR3 length equals 13 residues. V lost 4 bases, J lost 10 bases, and 3 bases stayed unmatched. CDR3 in DNA: TGTGCCAGCAGTTCCGGACAGGGATCACCCCTCCACTTT. It specifies CASSSGQGSPLHF.

In its sample, this clonotype was seen many times. The chain's CDR3 is CASSTPGDYGYTF. The CDR3, as DNA: TGTGCCAGCAGCACCCCAGGGGACTATGGCTACACCTTC. The chain has TRBV5-4 and TRBJ1-2; tentatively, D is TRBD1 (6 bases). CDR1 SGHNT and CDR2 YYREEE come from the germline V gene (reference sequence). V lost 4 bases, J lost 3 bases, and 10 bases lay in between. CDR3 length: 13 residues.

This clonotype has only a few counts. V is TRBV15 and J is TRBJ1-1; D perhaps matches TRBD1 (5 bases). This CDR3 spans 13 amino acids. V lost 1 base, J lost 3 bases, and 6 bases lay in between. In germline, CDR1 is LNHNV, CDR2 YYDKDF (reference sequence). For the CDR3, the DNA is TGTGCCACCAGCAGAGGACAGTACACTGAAGCTTTCTTT. Amino acids: CATSRGQYTEAFF.

The table lists this clonotype with many counts. V usage is TRBV7-2 and J usage is TRBJ2-3, with 8 bases matching TRBD1. The CDR3 covers 15 residues. V lost 2 bases, J lost 6 bases, and 7 bases stayed unmatched. The germline CDR1 and CDR2 sequences are SGHTA and FQGNSA. The CDR3 coding sequence is TGTGCCAGCAGCTTATTCGGACAGGGAAAGGATACGCAGTATTTT. This translates into CASSLFGQGKDTQYF.

The sample holds many counts of this clonotype. The rearrangement uses TRBV6-6 and TRBJ2-2; tentatively, D is TRBD2 (6 bases). Germline-derived CDR1 and CDR2 are MNHNY and SVGAGI (reference sequence). Trimming shortened V by 10 bases and J by 0 bases, and 18 bases separated the two germline ends. This CDR3 has 16 amino acids. CDR3: CATRSGTPSNTGELFF. The CDR3 DNA is TGTGCCACCCGGTCAGGGACTCCTTCGAACACCGGGGAGCTGTTTTTT.

The CDR3 here is CAISSGTGGKTDTQYF. CDR3 DNA sequence: TGTGCCATCAGCTCCGGGACAGGGGGCAAAACAGATACGCAGTATTTT. This chain connects TRBV10-3 to TRBJ2-3, with 12 bases fitting TRBD1. CDR3 length: 16 amino acids. The J segment lost 3 bases and the V segment lost 6 bases, leaving 7 bases of the junction unmatched. Germline CDR1 ENHRY, CDR2 SYGVKD.

This clonotype was recorded many times. This chain links TRBV28 with TRBJ2-7; possibly TRBD2 for D (5 bases). CDR3 length: 12 residues. CDR1 is MDHEN, CDR2 SYDVKM, per germline. Trimming stripped 8 bases from V and 6 bases from J, with 14 bases between. CDR3 region: CASSHLAVEQYF. The CDR3 DNA sequence: TGTGCCAGCTCCCACCTAGCCGTCGAGCAGTACTTC.

V usage is TRBV5-1 and J usage is TRBJ2-3; D call uncertain. Germline CDR1 is SGHRS and CDR2 is YFSETQ. V lost 2 bases, J lost 5 bases, and 12 bases lay in between. This CDR3 contains 14 residues. In DNA, the CDR3 is TGCGCCAGCAGCTTTGCTGGCAGTATAGATACGCAGTATTTT. Protein: CASSFAGSIDTQYF. The variable domain in full, with the rest retrieved from reference TRBV5-1 and TRBJ2-3, is KAGVTQTPRYLIKTRGQQVTLSCSPISGHRSVSWYQQTPGQGLQFLFEYFSETQRNKGNFPGRFSGRQFSNSRSEMNVSTLELGDSALYLCASSFAGSIDTQYFGPGTRLTVL.

This clonotype has ten or more counts. This sequence joins TRBV12-3 or TRBV12-4 and TRBJ1-4; D ambiguous. Trimming took 8 bases from V and 8 from J, leaving 6 bases between them. CDR3 size: 10 residues. CDR3 DNA: TGTGCCAGCTTCCTAGAAAAACTGTTTTTT. Translated, it gives CASFLEKLFF.

This clonotype showed up just a few times. CDR3 in DNA: TGCAGCGTCCAACCGGGACGAAGCAATCAGCCCCAGCATTTT. Translated: CSVQPGRSNQPQHF. The chain has TRBV29-1 and TRBJ1-5, with D possibly TRBD1 on 5 matching bases. This CDR3 contains 14 residues. The V gene's germline CDR1 is SQVTM and CDR2 ANQGSEA. Trimming took 6 bases from V and 1 from J, leaving 13 bases between them.

This clonotype was seen many times. The V gene is TRBV7-6, the J gene TRBJ1-3; D not resolved. V was clipped by 1 base and J by 0 bases, with 4 bases between them. The CDR3 contains 14 residues. CDR1 SGHVS and CDR2 FNYEAQ come from the germline V gene. The CDR3: CASSLGYSGNTIYF. In DNA, the CDR3 is TGTGCCAGCAGCTTAGGGTACTCTGGAAACACCATATATTTT.

The chain links TRBV19 to TRBJ2-1; D is possibly TRBD1 or TRBD2 (7 bases each). The CDR3 spans 16 residues. With 7 bases removed from V and 3 bases from J, the gap between germline ends came to 19 bases. CDR1 and CDR2 from the germline V gene are LNHDA and SQIVND (reference sequence). CDR3: CASTPFQGGDYNEQFF. CDR3 DNA: TGTGCCAGTACCCCGTTTCAGGGGGGGGACTACAATGAGCAGTTCTTC. Full variable domain (remainder filled in from reference TRBV19 and TRBJ2-1): DGGITQSPKYLFRKEGQNVTLSCEQNLNHDAMYWYRQDPGQGLRLIYYSQIVNDFQKGDIAEGYSVSREKKESFPLTVTSAQKNPTAFYLCASTPFQGGDYNEQFFGPGTRLTVL.

The genes are TRBV11-2 and TRBJ2-7; no definite D call. This CDR3 region has 13 residues. Between the trimmed V and J ends, which lost 1 base and 7 bases, there was a span of 11 bases. Germline-derived CDR1 and CDR2 are SGHAT and FQNNGV. CDR3 residues: CASSLVRVGEQYF. Here the CDR3 DNA reads TGTGCCAGCAGCTTAGTTCGGGTCGGGGAGCAGTACTTC.

The J gene is TRBJ1-1, the V gene TRBV12-3 or TRBV12-4; 8 positions match TRBD1. The J segment lost 4 bases and the V segment lost 6 bases, leaving 7 bases of the junction unmatched. The CDR3 has 14 amino acids. The CDR3: CASRTTGGGTEAFF. Written as DNA, the CDR3 is TGTGCCAGCAGGACCACAGGGGGTGGCACTGAAGCTTTCTTT.

This clonotype occurred a few times. The chain is built from TRBV5-6 and TRBJ1-1, with 7 bases aligning to TRBD1. The junction had 5 bases not matched to a gene; V was cut back by 3 bases and J by 9 bases. The CDR3 runs 12 residues. CDR1 SGHDT and CDR2 YYEEEE come from the germline V gene. CDR3: CASSWGGQKAFF. DNA of the CDR3: TGTGCCAGCAGCTGGGGGGGACAGAAAGCTTTCTTT.

This clonotype was counted many times. The V and J genes are TRBV5-6 and TRBJ1-6, with TRBD1 identical over 9 bases. The CDR3 consists of 16 residues. V lost 4 bases, J lost 8 bases, and 10 bases stayed unmatched. Per the germline V gene, CDR1 is SGHDT and CDR2 is YYEEEE. The CDR3 region has the DNA TGTGCCAGCAGCAGGGCACAGGGGGCGGTGGATTCACCCCTCCACTTT. Translating it yields CASSRAQGAVDSPLHF.

This clonotype was observed many times. The chain links TRBV20-1 to TRBJ2-5; D possibly matches TRBD1 or TRBD2 (6 bases each). V was shortened by 6 bases and J by 1 base, with 18 bases between the two germline ends. The CDR3 is 15 amino acids. Germline loops: CDR1 DFQATT, CDR2 SNEGSKA (reference sequence). CDR3 DNA: TGCAGTGCCAGAACCGAGGGGGGATCCCAAGAGACCCAGTACTTC. This translates into CSARTEGGSQETQYF.